This T cell receptor beta chain comes out of a study of vaccination and CD4 T cells after COVID-19. Background on the study: Post-vaccination samples were procured at a median of 72 days following dose two (range 14 to 241).

The Oncomine TCR Beta short-read assay generated sequence data from the DNA of cultured CD4+ T cells. TCRdb used MiXCR to reprocess the PCR reads, holding one entry per CDR3 protein. The repertoire includes about 11,000 distinct CDR3 sequences, 58% of them detected once, and over 7.5% sits in the top ten. The CDR3 spans 15 residues. Germline trimming cut 1 base from V and 3 bases from J; bases unmatched to any gene: 3. Germline V gene data show CDR1 as MDHEN and CDR2 as SYDVKM. Treatment of the sample: approximately 11-day PBMC culture with coronavirus spike peptide pools or control peptides (ViraFEST assay). A remark on this clonotype: What it recognizes is unknown.

The sample taken for sequencing was CD4+ T cells from blood, cultured in vitro. The source is a human donor who had recovered from COVID-19. The rearrangement joins TRBV28 to TRBJ2-7; 10 bases fit TRBD1. The CDR3 DNA sequence: TGTGCCAGCAGTTTATTGACAGGGGGCTTCTACGAGCAGTACTTC. Residues: CASSLLTGGFYEQYF.